The clone carrying this T cell receptor (beta chain) was observed a few times. What it recognizes is unknown. TCRdb re-called the 5' RACE reads through MiXCR, storing one row per CDR3 protein. The table records roughly 770,000 distinct CDR3 sequences, roughly 18% of them present only once. This sample stems from a study of identical twins. Findings and caveats of the study: Abundant beta clonotypes from cord blood had fewer insertions, unlike memory repertoires, which showed none.

V lost 6 bases to trimming and J lost 1 base, with 12 bases between them. The CDR3 contains 14 residues. Each donor was a healthy Caucasian. These data also featured in a second study, about T cells expressing NK-cell markers. That report adds: For five or six donors, the dominant NKG2C+ clonotypes made up roughly 1.0-7.0% of their CD8+ T cells.

Sequenced input: PBMCs. This chain links TRBV12-3 or TRBV12-4 with TRBJ2-5; the D is unclear. The receptor comes from a woman between 18 and 29 years old in good health. CDR3 protein: CASSPPNPQETQYF. The CDR3 DNA reads as TGTGCCAGCAGCCCCCCCAATCCCCAAGAGACCCAGTACTTC.